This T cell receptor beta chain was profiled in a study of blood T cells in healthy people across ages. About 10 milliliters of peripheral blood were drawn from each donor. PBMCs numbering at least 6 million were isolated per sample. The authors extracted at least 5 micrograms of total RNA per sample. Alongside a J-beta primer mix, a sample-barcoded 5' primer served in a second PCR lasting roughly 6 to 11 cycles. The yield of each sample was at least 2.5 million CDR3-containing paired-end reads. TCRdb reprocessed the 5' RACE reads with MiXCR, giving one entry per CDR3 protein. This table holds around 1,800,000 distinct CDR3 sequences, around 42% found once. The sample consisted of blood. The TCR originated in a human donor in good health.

CDR3 region: CSASGLRFTDTQYF. DNA for the CDR3: TGCAGTGCTAGTGGGCTCCGATTCACAGATACGCAGTATTTT. This rearrangement joins TRBV20-1 to TRBJ2-3; D call uncertain. Germline CDR1 reads DFQATT; CDR2 reads SNEGSKA (reference sequence). The V gene lost 3 bases and the J gene lost 2 bases, with 12 bases spanning the gap. This CDR3 has 14 residues.